The following is a T cell receptor beta chain sequence with its context. Its specificity is not known. These data are taken from a study of early T cells in non-severe SARS-CoV-2 infection. Study details: It was bulk RNA from unsorted whole blood that was sequenced, and the chains were unpaired. The study, taken as a whole, reports: Sequences matched to VDJdb favored anti-spike CD8 responses, while private and CD4 specificities were missed.

Individual cDNA molecules received unique molecular identifiers. TCRdb ran MiXCR on the 5' RACE reads and lists one entry per CDR3 protein. This table has 85,000 to 100,000 distinct CDR3 sequences, more than 9.5% appearing once. The CDR3 sequence is 14 residues long. The germline V and J ends were trimmed by 4 bases and 4 bases, with 13 bases remaining between them. From germline, CDR1 is SEHNR and CDR2 FQNEAQ (reference sequence). This receptor was identified in an adult who was a healthcare worker with PCR-confirmed SARS-CoV-2 infection or an uninfected control (not recorded which). Sequencing was done on a sample of whole blood. V is TRBV7-9 and J is TRBJ1-2; D ambiguous. The CDR3 nucleotides read TGTGCCAGCAGCTCTATAGAAGACCTCTATGGCTACACCTTC. As protein: CASSSIEDLYGYTF. Complete variable domain (other parts from reference TRBV7-9 and TRBJ1-2): DTGVSQNPRHKITKRGQNVTFRCDPISEHNRLYWYRQTLGQGPEFLTYFQNEAQLEKSRLLSDRFSAERPKGSFSTLEIQRTEQGDSAMYLCASSSIEDLYGYTFGSGTRLTVV.